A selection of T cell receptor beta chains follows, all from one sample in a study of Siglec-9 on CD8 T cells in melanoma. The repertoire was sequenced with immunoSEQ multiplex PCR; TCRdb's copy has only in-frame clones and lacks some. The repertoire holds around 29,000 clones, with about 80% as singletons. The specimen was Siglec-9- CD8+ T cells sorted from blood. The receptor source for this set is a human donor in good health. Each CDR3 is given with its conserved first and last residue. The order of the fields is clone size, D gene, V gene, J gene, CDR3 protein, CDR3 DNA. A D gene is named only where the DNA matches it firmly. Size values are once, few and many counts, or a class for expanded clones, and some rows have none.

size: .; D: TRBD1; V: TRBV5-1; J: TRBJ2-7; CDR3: CASSLAGTGPNEQYF; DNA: TGCGCCAGCAGCTTGGCCGGGACAGGCCCCAACGAGCAGTACTTC
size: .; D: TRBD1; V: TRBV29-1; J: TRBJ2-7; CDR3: CSVEDRAGGAYEQYF; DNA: TGCAGCGTTGAAGATCGGGCAGGGGGCGCATACGAGCAGTACTTC
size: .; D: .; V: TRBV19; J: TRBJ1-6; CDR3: CASSVGGSPLHF; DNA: TGTGCCAGTTCAGTGGGTGGTTCACCCCTCCACTTT
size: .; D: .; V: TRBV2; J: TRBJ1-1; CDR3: CASNGTPGRNTEAFF; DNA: TGTGCCAGCAACGGGACACCGGGGCGGAACACTGAAGCTTTCTTT
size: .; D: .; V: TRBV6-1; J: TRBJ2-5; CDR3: CASSASDRLLGETQYF; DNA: TGTGCCAGCAGTGCCTCAGACAGGCTCCTGGGGGAGACCCAGTACTTC
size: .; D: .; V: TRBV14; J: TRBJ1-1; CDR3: CASSLWGSTEAFF; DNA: TGTGCCAGCAGCCTCTGGGGGAGCACTGAAGCTTTCTTT
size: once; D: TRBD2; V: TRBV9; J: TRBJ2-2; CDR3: CASSPGGAGTGELFF; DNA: TGTGCCAGCAGCCCGGGGGGGGCGGGCACCGGGGAGCTGTTTTTT
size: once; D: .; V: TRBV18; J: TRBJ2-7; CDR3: CASSPARSYEQYF; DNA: TGTGCCAGCTCGCCCGCAAGAAGCTACGAGCAGTACTTC
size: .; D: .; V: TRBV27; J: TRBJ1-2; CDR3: CASSFLGTRDGYTF; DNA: TGTGCCAGCAGTTTCCTCGGGACTCGCGATGGCTACACCTTC
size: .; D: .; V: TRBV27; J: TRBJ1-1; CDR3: CASSHPRGGTEAFF; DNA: TGTGCCAGCAGCCACCCGCGGGGTGGCACTGAAGCTTTCTTT
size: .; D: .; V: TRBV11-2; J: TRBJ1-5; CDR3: CASSLAGQPQHF; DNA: TGTGCCAGCAGCTTAGCGGGTCAGCCCCAGCATTTT
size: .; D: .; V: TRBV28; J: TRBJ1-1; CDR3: CASSPEGPRIFLNTEAFF; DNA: TGTGCCAGCTCCCCGGAGGGACCGAGGATATTTTTGAACACTGAAGCTTTCTTT
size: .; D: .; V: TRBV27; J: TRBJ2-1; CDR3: CASSPDTSSYNEQFF; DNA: TGTGCCAGCAGTCCCGACACCTCCTCCTACAATGAGCAGTTCTTC
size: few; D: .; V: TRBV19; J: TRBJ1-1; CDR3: CASSIFTTNTEAFF; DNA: TGTGCCAGTAGTATATTTACAACGAACACTGAAGCTTTCTTT
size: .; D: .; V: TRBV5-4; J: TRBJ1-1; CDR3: CASSLRGNTEAFF; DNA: TGTGCCAGCAGCTTAAGAGGGAACACTGAAGCTTTCTTT
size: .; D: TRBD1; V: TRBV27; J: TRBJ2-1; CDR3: CASSLQGYNEQFF; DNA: TGTGCCAGCAGTCTACAGGGGTACAATGAGCAGTTCTTC
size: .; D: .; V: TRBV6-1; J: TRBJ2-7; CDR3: CATPGRGPYEQYF; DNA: TGTGCCACTCCTGGCAGGGGCCCCTACGAGCAGTACTTC
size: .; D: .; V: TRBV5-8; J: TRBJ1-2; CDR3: CASSPPGLSDGYTF; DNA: TGTGCCAGCAGCCCCCCCGGGCTTAGTGATGGCTACACCTTC
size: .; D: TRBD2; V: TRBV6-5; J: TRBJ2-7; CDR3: CASSLAGGIYEQYF; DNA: TGTGCCAGCAGTTTAGCGGGGGGGATTTACGAGCAGTACTTC
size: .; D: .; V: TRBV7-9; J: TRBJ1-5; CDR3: CASSSGLGEYSNQPQHF; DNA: TGTGCCAGCAGCTCAGGGCTAGGAGAATATAGCAATCAGCCCCAGCATTTT
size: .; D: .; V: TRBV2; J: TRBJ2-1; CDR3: CARRSPSHNEQFF; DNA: TGTGCCAGGCGGTCGCCCTCCCACAATGAGCAGTTCTTC
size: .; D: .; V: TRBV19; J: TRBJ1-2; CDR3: CASSGGERSGFYGYTF; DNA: TGTGCCAGTAGTGGGGGGGAAAGATCGGGTTTCTATGGCTACACCTTC
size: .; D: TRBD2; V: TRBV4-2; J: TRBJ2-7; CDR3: CASSQGLGLAEQYF; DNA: TGTGCCAGCAGCCAGGGACTAGGGTTGGCCGAGCAGTACTTC
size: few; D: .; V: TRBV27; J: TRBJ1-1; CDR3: CASSFGQMNTEAFF; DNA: TGTGCCAGCAGTTTCGGACAGATGAACACTGAAGCTTTCTTT
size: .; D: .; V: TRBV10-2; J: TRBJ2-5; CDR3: CASRGAAQETQYF; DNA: TGCGCCAGCAGAGGGGCTGCCCAAGAGACCCAGTACTTC
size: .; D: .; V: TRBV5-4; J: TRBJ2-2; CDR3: CASSLTGSVGELFF; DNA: TGTGCCAGCAGCTTGACAGGGTCGGTCGGGGAGCTGTTTTTT
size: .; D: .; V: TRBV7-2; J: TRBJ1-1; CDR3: CASSPLDGDTEAFF; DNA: TGTGCCAGCAGCCCGTTGGACGGGGACACTGAAGCTTTCTTT
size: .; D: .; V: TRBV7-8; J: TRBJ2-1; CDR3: CASSSGTGSYNEQFF; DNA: TGTGCCAGCAGTTCCGGGACGGGCTCCTACAATGAGCAGTTCTTC
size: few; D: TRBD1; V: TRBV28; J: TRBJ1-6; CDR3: CASSEPSGGGRYNSPLHF; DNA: TGTGCCAGCAGTGAACCGTCAGGGGGGGGCCGTTATAATTCACCCCTCCACTTT
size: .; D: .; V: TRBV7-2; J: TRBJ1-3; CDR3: CASSLGGSGNTIYF; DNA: TGTGCCAGCAGCTTAGGAGGCTCTGGAAACACCATATATTTT
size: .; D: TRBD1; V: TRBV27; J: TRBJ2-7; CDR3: CASSLVQGEQYF; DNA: TGTGCCAGCAGTTTAGTACAGGGGGAGCAGTACTTC
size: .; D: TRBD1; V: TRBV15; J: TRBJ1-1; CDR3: CATADRGLSEAFF; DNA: TGTGCCACCGCGGACAGGGGGCTTTCTGAAGCTTTCTTT
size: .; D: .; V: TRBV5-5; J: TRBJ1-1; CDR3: CASSLAVSREAFF; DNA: TGTGCCAGCAGCTTGGCCGTGAGTCGCGAAGCTTTCTTT
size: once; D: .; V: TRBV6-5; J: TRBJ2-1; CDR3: CASSYEWSSYNEQFF; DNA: TGTGCCAGCAGTTATGAATGGAGCTCCTACAATGAGCAGTTCTTC
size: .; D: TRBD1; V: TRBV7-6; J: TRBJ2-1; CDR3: CASSPRDSSYNEQFF; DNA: TGTGCCAGCAGCCCAAGGGACAGTTCCTACAATGAGCAGTTCTTC